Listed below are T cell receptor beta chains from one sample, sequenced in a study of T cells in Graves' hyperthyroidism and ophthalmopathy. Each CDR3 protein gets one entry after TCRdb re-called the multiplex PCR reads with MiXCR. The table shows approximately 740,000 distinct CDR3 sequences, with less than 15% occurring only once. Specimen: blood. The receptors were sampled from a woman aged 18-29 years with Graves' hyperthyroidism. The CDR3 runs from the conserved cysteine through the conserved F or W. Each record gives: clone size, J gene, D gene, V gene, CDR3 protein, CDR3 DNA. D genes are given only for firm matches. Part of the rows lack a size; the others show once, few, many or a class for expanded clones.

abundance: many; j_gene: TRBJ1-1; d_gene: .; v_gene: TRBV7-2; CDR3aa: CASSWLTMVNTEAFF; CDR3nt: TGTGCCAGCAGCTGGCTGACAATGGTTAACACTGAAGCTTTCTTT
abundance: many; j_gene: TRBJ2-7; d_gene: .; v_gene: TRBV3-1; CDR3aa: CASSQDRGRQYF; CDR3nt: TGTGCCAGCAGCCAAGATCGAGGTAGGCAGTACTTC
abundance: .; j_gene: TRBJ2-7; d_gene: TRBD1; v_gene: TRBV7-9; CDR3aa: CASRDGDSPYEQYF; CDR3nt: TGTGCCAGCAGGGACGGGGACAGCCCCTACGAGCAGTACTTC
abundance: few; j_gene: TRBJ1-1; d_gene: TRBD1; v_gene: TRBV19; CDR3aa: CASSTRGTGRGKNTEAFF; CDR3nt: TGTGCCAGTAGTACCCGGGGGACAGGTCGAGGGAAGAACACTGAAGCTTTCTTT
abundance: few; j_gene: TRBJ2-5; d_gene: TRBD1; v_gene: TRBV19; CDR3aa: CASSTATGLETQYF; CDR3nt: TGTGCCAGTAGTACCGCGACAGGGTTGGAGACCCAGTACTTC
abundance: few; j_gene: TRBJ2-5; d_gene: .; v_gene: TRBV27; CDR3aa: CASSLDGDQETQYF; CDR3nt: TGTGCCAGCAGTTTGGACGGGGACCAAGAGACCCAGTACTTC
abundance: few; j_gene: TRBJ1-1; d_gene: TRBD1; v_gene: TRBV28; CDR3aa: CASSPLYTTGKGTEAFF; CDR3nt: TGTGCCAGCAGTCCTCTTTACACGACAGGGAAAGGCACTGAAGCTTTCTTT
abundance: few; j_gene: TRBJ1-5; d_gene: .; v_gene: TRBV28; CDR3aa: CASSLSLINQPQHF; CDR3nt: TGTGCCAGCAGTTTATCTCTGATTAATCAGCCCCAGCATTTT
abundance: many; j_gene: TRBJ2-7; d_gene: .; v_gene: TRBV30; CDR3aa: CAWSVGPGTYEQYF; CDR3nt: TGTGCCTGGAGTGTAGGTCCAGGGACCTACGAGCAGTACTTC
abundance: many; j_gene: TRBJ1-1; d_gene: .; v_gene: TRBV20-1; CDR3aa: CSATNGGGMNTEAFF; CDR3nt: TGCAGTGCTACGAATGGAGGTGGGATGAACACTGAAGCTTTCTTT
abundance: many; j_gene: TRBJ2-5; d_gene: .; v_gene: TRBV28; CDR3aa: CASSLGRGLKETQYF; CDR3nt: TGTGCCAGCAGTTTAGGCCGGGGGCTAAAAGAGACCCAGTACTTC
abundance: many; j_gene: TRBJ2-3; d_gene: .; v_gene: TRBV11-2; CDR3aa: CASIEGATDTQYF; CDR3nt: TGTGCCAGCATTGAGGGAGCCACAGATACGCAGTATTTT
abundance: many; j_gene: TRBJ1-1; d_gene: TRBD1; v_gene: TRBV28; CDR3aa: CASSTGTGNTEAFF; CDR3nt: TGTGCCAGCAGTACCGGGACAGGGAACACTGAAGCTTTCTTT
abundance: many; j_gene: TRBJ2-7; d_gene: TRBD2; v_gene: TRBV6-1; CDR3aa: CASSSYLAGSSYEQYF; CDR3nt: TGTGCCAGCAGTTCGTACTTAGCGGGAAGCTCCTACGAGCAGTACTTC
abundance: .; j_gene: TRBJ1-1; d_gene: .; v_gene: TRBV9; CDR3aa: CASSVGPGEGQGEAFF; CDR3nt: TGTGCCAGCAGCGTAGGCCCCGGGGAAGGGCAGGGTGAAGCTTTCTTT
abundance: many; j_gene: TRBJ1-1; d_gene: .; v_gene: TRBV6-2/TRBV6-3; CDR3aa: CASSYIPSVNTEAFF; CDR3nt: TGTGCCAGCAGTTACATCCCCTCGGTGAACACTGAAGCTTTCTTT
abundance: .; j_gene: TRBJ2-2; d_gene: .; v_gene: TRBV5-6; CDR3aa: CASSLGNRLTGELFF; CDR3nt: TGTGCCAGCAGCTTGGGCAACAGGCTAACCGGGGAGCTGTTTTTT
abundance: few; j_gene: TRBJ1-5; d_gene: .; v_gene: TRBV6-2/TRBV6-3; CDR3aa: CASTAGSNQPQHF; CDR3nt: TGTGCCAGCACGGCAGGTAGCAATCAGCCCCAGCATTTT
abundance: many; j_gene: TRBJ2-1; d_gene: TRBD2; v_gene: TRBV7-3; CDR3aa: CASSLNSGLAGPPYNEQFF; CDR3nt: TGTGCCAGCAGCTTAAATTCGGGACTAGCGGGGCCGCCTTACAATGAGCAGTTCTTC
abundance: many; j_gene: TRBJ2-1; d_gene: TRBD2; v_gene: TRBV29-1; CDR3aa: CSATLGLAGVSSYNEQFF; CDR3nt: TGCAGCGCTACACTGGGACTAGCGGGCGTTTCTTCCTACAATGAGCAGTTCTTC
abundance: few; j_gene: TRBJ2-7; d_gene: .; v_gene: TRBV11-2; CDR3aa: CASSLSREGGSYEQYF; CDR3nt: TGTGCCAGCAGCTTAAGCCGAGAGGGAGGTTCCTACGAGCAGTACTTC
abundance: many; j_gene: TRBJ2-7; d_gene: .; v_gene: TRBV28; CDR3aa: CASSLLGSASEQYF; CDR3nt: TGTGCCAGCAGTTTACTAGGGTCGGCGTCCGAGCAGTACTTC
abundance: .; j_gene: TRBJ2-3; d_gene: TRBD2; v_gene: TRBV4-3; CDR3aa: CASSRLAGGRGEAQYF; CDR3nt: TGCGCCAGCAGCCGGCTAGCGGGAGGTCGGGGGGAGGCGCAGTATTTT
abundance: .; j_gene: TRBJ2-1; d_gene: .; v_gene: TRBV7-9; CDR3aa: CASSLLGTRDNEQFF; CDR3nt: TGTGCCAGCAGCTTATTGGGGACGCGGGACAATGAGCAGTTCTTC
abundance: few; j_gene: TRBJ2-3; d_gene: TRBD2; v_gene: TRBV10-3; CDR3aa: CAISGLAGGDTQYF; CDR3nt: TGTGCCATCAGTGGGTTAGCGGGAGGAGATACGCAGTATTTT
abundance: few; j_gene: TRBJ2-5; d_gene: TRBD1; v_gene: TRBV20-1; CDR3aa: CSAPRQGLETQYF; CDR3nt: TGCAGTGCTCCTCGACAGGGGCTGGAGACCCAGTACTTC
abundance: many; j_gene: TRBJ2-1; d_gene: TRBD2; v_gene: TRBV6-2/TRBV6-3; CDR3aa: CASRPSGRAVSGQFF; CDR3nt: TGTGCCAGCAGACCTAGCGGGAGGGCCGTTTCTGGGCAGTTCTTC
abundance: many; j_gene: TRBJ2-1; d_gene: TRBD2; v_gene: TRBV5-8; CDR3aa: CASSEGTTSGRAVNEQFF; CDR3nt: TGTGCCAGCAGTGAGGGGACGACTAGCGGGAGGGCCGTAAATGAGCAGTTCTTC
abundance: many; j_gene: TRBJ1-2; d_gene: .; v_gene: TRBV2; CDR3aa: CASRPPGDIYGYTF; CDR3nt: TGTGCCAGCAGGCCTCCTGGAGATATCTATGGCTACACCTTC
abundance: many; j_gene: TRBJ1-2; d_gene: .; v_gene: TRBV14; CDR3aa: CASSLGTYGQGYTF; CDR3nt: TGTGCCAGCAGCCTTGGGACCTACGGACAAGGCTACACCTTC
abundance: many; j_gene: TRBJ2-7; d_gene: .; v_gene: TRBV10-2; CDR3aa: CASSGEGTYEQYF; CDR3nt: TGCGCCAGCAGTGGCGAGGGAACCTACGAGCAGTACTTC
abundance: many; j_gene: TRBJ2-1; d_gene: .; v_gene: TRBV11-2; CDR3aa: CASSLVGGLRHNEQFF; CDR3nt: TGTGCCAGCAGCTTAGTAGGTGGGTTGAGGCACAATGAGCAGTTCTTC
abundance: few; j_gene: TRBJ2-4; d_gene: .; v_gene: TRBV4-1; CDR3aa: CASSLLGRVQYF; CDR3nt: TGCGCCAGCAGCCTCCTGGGGCGGGTACAGTACTTC
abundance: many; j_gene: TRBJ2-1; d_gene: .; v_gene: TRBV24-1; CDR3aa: CATSLARFNEQFF; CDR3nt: TGTGCCACCAGTCTCGCCCGCTTCAATGAGCAGTTCTTC
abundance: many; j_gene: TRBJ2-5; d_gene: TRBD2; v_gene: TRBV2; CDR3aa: CASRPTSGGETQYF; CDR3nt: TGTGCCAGCAGGCCGACTAGCGGGGGAGAGACCCAGTACTTC
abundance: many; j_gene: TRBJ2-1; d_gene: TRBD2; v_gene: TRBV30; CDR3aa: CAWSVTSGYNEQFF; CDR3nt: TGTGCCTGGAGTGTAACTAGCGGTTACAATGAGCAGTTCTTC
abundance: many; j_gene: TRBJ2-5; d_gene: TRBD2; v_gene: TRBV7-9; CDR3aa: CASSRSGYPGTQYF; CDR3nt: TGTGCCAGCAGCCGTAGCGGGTACCCGGGGACCCAGTACTTC
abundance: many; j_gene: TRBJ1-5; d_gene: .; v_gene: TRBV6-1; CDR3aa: CASSERGQAGSNQPQHF; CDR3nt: TGTGCCAGCAGTGAAAGAGGGCAGGCAGGCAGCAATCAGCCCCAGCATTTT
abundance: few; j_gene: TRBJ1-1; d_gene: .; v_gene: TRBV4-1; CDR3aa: CASSQEPLGVPDTEAFF; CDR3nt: TGCGCCAGCAGCCAAGAACCGTTAGGGGTCCCGGACACTGAAGCTTTCTTT
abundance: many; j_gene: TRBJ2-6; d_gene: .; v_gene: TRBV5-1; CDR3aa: CASSLSDRYLSGANVLTF; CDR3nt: TGCGCCAGCAGCCTCTCCGACAGGTACCTCTCTGGGGCCAACGTCCTGACTTTC
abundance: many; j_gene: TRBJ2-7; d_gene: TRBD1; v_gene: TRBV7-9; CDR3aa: CASSWTGPSYEQYF; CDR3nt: TGTGCCAGCAGCTGGACAGGGCCGTCCTACGAGCAGTACTTC
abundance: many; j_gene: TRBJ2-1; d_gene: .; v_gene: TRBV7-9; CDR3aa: CASSEWGVNEQFF; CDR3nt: TGTGCCAGCAGCGAGTGGGGGGTCAATGAGCAGTTCTTC
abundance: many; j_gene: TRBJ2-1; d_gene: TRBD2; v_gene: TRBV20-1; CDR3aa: CSASGSLGGYNEQFF; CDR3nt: TGCAGTGCTAGCGGGAGTTTGGGAGGGTACAATGAGCAGTTCTTC
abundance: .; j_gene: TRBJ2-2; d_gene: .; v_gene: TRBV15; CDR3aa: CATSRGGEYTGELFF; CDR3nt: TGTGCCACCAGCAGAGGCGGAGAATACACCGGGGAGCTGTTTTTT
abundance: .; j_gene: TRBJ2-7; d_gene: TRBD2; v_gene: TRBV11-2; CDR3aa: CASSLGLAGGSLSSYEQYF; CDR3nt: TGTGCCAGCAGCTTAGGACTAGCGGGAGGGTCCTTAAGCTCCTACGAGCAGTACTTC
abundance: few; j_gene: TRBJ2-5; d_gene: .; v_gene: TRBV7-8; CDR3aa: CASSSFRGDGSQETQYF; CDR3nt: TGTGCCAGCAGCTCATTTAGGGGGGACGGGAGTCAAGAGACCCAGTACTTC
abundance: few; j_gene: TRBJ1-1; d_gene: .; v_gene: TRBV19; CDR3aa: CASSMTGFGPKREAFF; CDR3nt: TGTGCCAGTAGTATGACCGGGTTCGGCCCGAAGAGAGAAGCTTTCTTT
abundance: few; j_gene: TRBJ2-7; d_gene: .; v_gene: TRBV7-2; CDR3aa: CAGSLGLADYEQYF; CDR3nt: TGTGCCGGCAGCTTAGGTTTGGCAGACTACGAGCAGTACTTC
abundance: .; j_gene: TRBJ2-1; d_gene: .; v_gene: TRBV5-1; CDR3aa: CASSLTPLSDEQFF; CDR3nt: TGCGCCAGCAGCTTGACCCCTCTATCGGATGAGCAGTTCTTC
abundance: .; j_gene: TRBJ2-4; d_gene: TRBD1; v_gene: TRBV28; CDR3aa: CASSPFPRDRATKNIQYF; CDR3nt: TGTGCCAGCAGTCCCTTCCCGAGGGACAGAGCTACCAAAAACATTCAGTACTTC
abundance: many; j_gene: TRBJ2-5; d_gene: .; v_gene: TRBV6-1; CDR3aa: CASSSTSGETQYF; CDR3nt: TGTGCCAGCAGTTCCACCTCGGGAGAGACCCAGTACTTC
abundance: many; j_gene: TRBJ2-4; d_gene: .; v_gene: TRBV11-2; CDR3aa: CASSLDLFGPPTNIQYF; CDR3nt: TGTGCCAGCAGCTTAGACCTCTTCGGGCCTCCCACCAACATTCAGTACTTC
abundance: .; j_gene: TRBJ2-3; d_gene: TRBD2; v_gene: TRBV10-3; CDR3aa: CAMSGRAADTQYF; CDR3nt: TGTGCCATGAGCGGGAGGGCCGCAGATACGCAGTATTTT
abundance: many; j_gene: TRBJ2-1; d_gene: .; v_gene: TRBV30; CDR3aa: CAWSWQGVRSDEQFF; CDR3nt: TGTGCCTGGAGCTGGCAGGGCGTCCGGTCCGATGAGCAGTTCTTC
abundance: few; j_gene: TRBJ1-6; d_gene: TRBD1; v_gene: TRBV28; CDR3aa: CASSGTGGQGYNSPLHF; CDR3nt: TGTGCCAGCAGTGGTACAGGGGGCCAGGGCTATAATTCACCCCTCCACTTT
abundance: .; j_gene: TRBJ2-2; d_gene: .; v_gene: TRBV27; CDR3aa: CASSLRRLAFNAGELFF; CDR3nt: TGTGCCAGCAGTTTAAGGCGGCTAGCGTTTAACGCCGGGGAGCTGTTTTTT